Included here is one T cell receptor beta chain sequence, with context. The CDR3 runs to 15 residues. Germline CDR1 and CDR2: SGHTA and FQGNSA. V shed 4 bases, J shed 11 bases, and the junction held 14 bases outside the gene matches. The data are from a study of blood T cell repertoires in COVID-19. Study information: In each case, the material was cDNA or gDNA derived from T cells, B-cell-depleted T cells, or PBMCs.

Original processing notes: Estimation of nucleated cell counts relied on the amplification of reference gene primers. Some clones are missing from TCRdb's copy, which holds only in-frame ones; the method was immunoSEQ multiplex PCR. That table supplies the V and J calls and clone size; D and trimming were determined from the DNA. The top ten hold around 2.9% of the sample, which has 140,000 to 150,000 clones, 75% to 90% seen once. The sample comprised peripheral blood. This receptor was taken from a man between 60 and 75 years old with active or convalescent COVID-19. The chain has TRBV7-2 and TRBJ2-1, with 7 bases that match TRBD2. The CDR3 loop is CASSSSGGTGGQQFF. In DNA, the CDR3 is TGTGCCAGCAGCTCTTCCGGGGGGACTGGGGGTCAGCAGTTCTTC. The full variable domain, in which reference TRBV7-2 and TRBJ2-1 provide the parts outside the CDR3, is GAGVSQSPSNKVTEKGKDVELRCDPISGHTALYWYRQSLGQGLEFLIYFQGNSAPDKSGLPSDRFSAERTGGSVSTLTIQRTQQEDSAVYLCASSSSGGTGGQQFFGPGTRLTVL.